This TCR beta chain stems from a study of cytomegalovirus exposure and HLA in healthy donors. Overall study findings and caveats: Available immune exposure information was restricted to CMV serostatus only. Fewer N-insertions (relative to the approximately 700-donor mean) were reportedly seen in an Asian-associated ancestry cluster in a later analysis.

PCR involved 60 Vbeta and 13 Jbeta primers. Here immunoSEQ multiplex PCR was the method, and the copy in TCRdb shows in-frame clones only, minus some. The table shows approximately 170,000 clones, with 70% to 90% occurring only once. As regards this clone: Its antigen remains unidentified.

CDR1 is SGHDT, CDR2 YYEEEE, per germline. The CDR3 consists of 14 residues. Trimming removed 4 bases from V and 10 bases from J, with 18 bases in between. Input material: PBMCs. This chain uses TRBV5-6 with TRBJ2-1; TRBD1 is a possible D gene (5 bases). The origin of this receptor is a male donor in good health and CMV-seronegative. Here the CDR3 DNA reads TGTGCCAGCAGCCCGGACCCGGACACCCAAGAGCAGTTCTTC. Translating it yields CASSPDPDTQEQFF.